This is a list of T cell receptor beta chains from one sample in a study of cytomegalovirus exposure and HLA in healthy donors. The method was immunoSEQ multiplex PCR; TCRdb's version includes in-frame clones alone and lacks a portion of them. Of fewer than 250,000 clones listed, roughly 73% were seen once; the top ten hold over 2%. Sequencing was done on a sample of PBMCs. The origin of the receptors is a woman in her thirties in good health and CMV-seropositive. Each CDR3 is given with its conserved first and last residue. A D gene is named only where the DNA matches it firmly. The size field is filled for only some rows; it gives once, few, many or a size class.

v_gene: TRBV28; d_gene: -; j_gene: TRBJ2-1; len: 14; abundance: -; CDR3aa: CASRYWASYNEQFF; CDR3nt: TGTGCCAGCAGGTACTGGGCCTCCTACAATGAGCAGTTCTTC
v_gene: TRBV7-2; d_gene: TRBD1; j_gene: TRBJ1-1; len: 14; abundance: few; CDR3aa: CASSPGTGYTEAFF; CDR3nt: TGTGCCAGCAGCCCGGGGACAGGCTACACTGAAGCTTTCTTT
v_gene: TRBV6-5; d_gene: TRBD2; j_gene: TRBJ2-1; len: 15; abundance: -; CDR3aa: CASSSRQREYNEQFF; CDR3nt: TGTGCCAGCAGTTCTCGACAGCGGGAGTACAATGAGCAGTTCTTC
v_gene: TRBV19; d_gene: -; j_gene: TRBJ2-2; len: 14; abundance: -; CDR3aa: CATLGRGYTGELFF; CDR3nt: TGTGCCACCCTCGGGCGGGGTTACACCGGGGAGCTGTTTTTT
v_gene: TRBV7-2; d_gene: -; j_gene: TRBJ2-1; len: 15; abundance: -; CDR3aa: CASSPLGGGPHEQFF; CDR3nt: TGTGCCAGCAGCCCGCTAGGGGGAGGGCCCCATGAGCAGTTCTTC
v_gene: TRBV6-6; d_gene: TRBD2; j_gene: TRBJ2-3; len: 14; abundance: -; CDR3aa: CASSYSTSVDTQYF; CDR3nt: TGTGCCAGCAGTTACTCGACTAGCGTCGATACGCAGTATTTT
v_gene: TRBV6-4; d_gene: -; j_gene: TRBJ2-1; len: 12; abundance: -; CDR3aa: CASSETGVEQFF; CDR3nt: TGTGCCAGCAGTGAGACGGGAGTTGAGCAGTTCTTC
v_gene: TRBV5-1; d_gene: -; j_gene: TRBJ1-1; len: 15; abundance: -; CDR3aa: CASSLSSLTNTEAFF; CDR3nt: TGCGCCAGCAGCTTGTCTTCCCTCACAAACACTGAAGCTTTCTTT
v_gene: TRBV10-3; d_gene: -; j_gene: TRBJ2-3; len: 14; abundance: -; CDR3aa: CAISESQGKDTQYF; CDR3nt: TGTGCCATCAGTGAGTCACAGGGAAAGGATACGCAGTATTTT
v_gene: TRBV11-1; d_gene: TRBD1; j_gene: TRBJ2-3; len: 15; abundance: -; CDR3aa: CASSSVTGLTDTQYF; CDR3nt: TGTGCCAGCAGCTCCGTGACAGGGCTGACAGATACGCAGTATTTT
v_gene: TRBV6-1; d_gene: -; j_gene: TRBJ2-1; len: 15; abundance: once; CDR3aa: CASSEAGVGSYEQFF; CDR3nt: TGTGCCAGCAGTGAAGCGGGAGTTGGGAGTTATGAGCAGTTCTTC
v_gene: TRBV30; d_gene: -; j_gene: TRBJ2-3; len: 14; abundance: -; CDR3aa: CAWRSGHYTDTQYF; CDR3nt: TGTGCCTGGAGGTCAGGTCATTACACAGATACGCAGTATTTT
v_gene: TRBV30; d_gene: -; j_gene: TRBJ1-2; len: 14; abundance: -; CDR3aa: CAWTTGYSGYGYTF; CDR3nt: TGTGCCTGGACAACAGGGTATTCCGGCTATGGCTACACCTTC
v_gene: TRBV7-2; d_gene: TRBD2; j_gene: TRBJ2-1; len: 17; abundance: once; CDR3aa: CASSSGRLALDYNEQFF; CDR3nt: TGTGCCAGCAGCTCCGGACGACTAGCGCTCGACTACAATGAGCAGTTCTTC
v_gene: TRBV7-2; d_gene: -; j_gene: TRBJ1-1; len: 14; abundance: -; CDR3aa: CASSLSRAVTEAFF; CDR3nt: TGTGCCAGCAGCTTAAGTCGAGCGGTCACTGAAGCTTTCTTT
v_gene: TRBV7-2; d_gene: -; j_gene: TRBJ2-1; len: 15; abundance: -; CDR3aa: CASSLGLSSGNEQFF; CDR3nt: TGTGCCAGCAGCTTAGGACTCAGTTCCGGCAATGAGCAGTTCTTC
v_gene: TRBV27; d_gene: -; j_gene: TRBJ2-2; len: 16; abundance: few; CDR3aa: CASSLPQGSDTGELFF; CDR3nt: TGTGCCAGCAGTTTACCACAGGGATCGGATACCGGGGAGCTGTTTTTT
v_gene: TRBV30; d_gene: TRBD1; j_gene: TRBJ2-3; len: 14; abundance: -; CDR3aa: CAWSRTGPPDTQYF; CDR3nt: TGTGCCTGGAGTCGGACAGGGCCGCCAGATACGCAGTATTTT
v_gene: TRBV7-9; d_gene: -; j_gene: TRBJ1-3; len: 16; abundance: once; CDR3aa: CASSDNGREIRDTIYF; CDR3nt: TGTGCCAGCAGCGACAACGGACGGGAGATTAGGGACACCATATATTTT
v_gene: TRBV19; d_gene: TRBD1; j_gene: TRBJ2-6; len: 16; abundance: -; CDR3aa: CASSMRQGTGANVLTF; CDR3nt: TGTGCCAGTAGTATGAGACAGGGGACTGGGGCCAACGTCCTGACTTTC
v_gene: TRBV19; d_gene: TRBD1; j_gene: TRBJ2-7; len: 15; abundance: -; CDR3aa: CASRLGQGGTYEQYF; CDR3nt: TGTGCCAGTAGGCTAGGACAGGGAGGCACCTACGAGCAGTACTTC
v_gene: TRBV19; d_gene: -; j_gene: TRBJ2-7; len: 15; abundance: -; CDR3aa: CASSHPPPGELEQYF; CDR3nt: TGTGCCAGTAGCCACCCCCCTCCAGGGGAATTGGAGCAGTACTTC
v_gene: TRBV6-4; d_gene: -; j_gene: TRBJ2-1; len: 14; abundance: -; CDR3aa: CASSDGSGQDEQFF; CDR3nt: TGTGCCAGCAGTGATGGGTCAGGCCAGGATGAGCAGTTCTTC
v_gene: TRBV28; d_gene: -; j_gene: TRBJ1-2; len: 14; abundance: -; CDR3aa: CASRDKTGNYGYTF; CDR3nt: TGTGCCAGCAGGGATAAAACAGGGAACTATGGCTACACCTTC
v_gene: TRBV5-1; d_gene: -; j_gene: TRBJ2-6; len: 14; abundance: -; CDR3aa: CASSFGSGANVLTF; CDR3nt: TGCGCCAGCAGCTTCGGGTCTGGGGCCAACGTCCTGACTTTC
v_gene: TRBV15; d_gene: -; j_gene: TRBJ2-1; len: 14; abundance: -; CDR3aa: CATSRDPLRTGKFF; CDR3nt: TGTGCCACCAGCAGAGACCCCCTAAGGACCGGGAAGTTCTTC
v_gene: TRBV11-1; d_gene: -; j_gene: TRBJ1-1; len: 14; abundance: -; CDR3aa: CASSLWGGNTEAFF; CDR3nt: TGTGCCAGCAGCTTATGGGGGGGGAACACTGAAGCTTTCTTT
v_gene: TRBV15; d_gene: -; j_gene: TRBJ2-2; len: 15; abundance: once; CDR3aa: CATSRDPQGTGELFF; CDR3nt: TGTGCCACCAGCAGAGATCCACAGGGTACCGGGGAGCTGTTTTTT
v_gene: TRBV27; d_gene: -; j_gene: TRBJ1-1; len: 15; abundance: -; CDR3aa: CASSGGDGERAEAFF; CDR3nt: TGTGCCAGCAGTGGGGGGGACGGAGAGAGGGCTGAAGCTTTCTTT
v_gene: TRBV28; d_gene: TRBD1; j_gene: TRBJ1-6; len: 14; abundance: -; CDR3aa: CATSQTGDTTPLHF; CDR3nt: TGTGCCACCTCACAGACAGGGGATACGACACCCCTCCACTTT
v_gene: TRBV7-2; d_gene: TRBD1; j_gene: TRBJ2-2; len: 17; abundance: -; CDR3aa: CASSPPRGRENTGELFF; CDR3nt: TGTGCCAGCAGCCCTCCCAGGGGGCGTGAGAACACCGGGGAGCTGTTTTTT
v_gene: TRBV6-4; d_gene: TRBD2; j_gene: TRBJ2-1; len: 15; abundance: few; CDR3aa: CASSEGTSGDNEQFF; CDR3nt: TGTGCCAGCAGTGAAGGGACTAGCGGAGACAATGAGCAGTTCTTC
v_gene: TRBV4-1; d_gene: TRBD1; j_gene: TRBJ1-2; len: 16; abundance: -; CDR3aa: CASSQDEGTGRYGYTF; CDR3nt: TGCGCCAGCAGCCAAGATGAGGGGACAGGGAGGTATGGCTACACCTTC
v_gene: TRBV6-5; d_gene: TRBD1; j_gene: TRBJ1-2; len: 16; abundance: few; CDR3aa: CASSLLPDRGSYGYTF; CDR3nt: TGTGCCAGCAGTTTACTTCCGGACAGGGGAAGCTATGGCTACACCTTC
v_gene: TRBV21-1; d_gene: -; j_gene: TRBJ1-1; len: 13; abundance: -; CDR3aa: CASSPGEGREAFF; CDR3nt: TGTGCCAGCAGCCCTGGAGAGGGCAGAGAAGCTTTCTTT
v_gene: TRBV4-1; d_gene: -; j_gene: TRBJ1-2; len: 14; abundance: -; CDR3aa: CASSQDPTGNGYTF; CDR3nt: TGCGCCAGCAGCCAAGACCCGACAGGAAATGGCTACACCTTC
v_gene: TRBV27; d_gene: -; j_gene: TRBJ2-3; len: 13; abundance: once; CDR3aa: CASRRQSTDTQYF; CDR3nt: TGTGCCAGCAGGCGACAGAGCACAGATACGCAGTATTTT
v_gene: TRBV27; d_gene: -; j_gene: TRBJ1-1; len: 15; abundance: -; CDR3aa: CASSLANTLNTEAFF; CDR3nt: TGTGCCAGCAGTTTAGCGAATACTTTGAACACTGAAGCTTTCTTT
v_gene: TRBV4-3; d_gene: TRBD1; j_gene: TRBJ1-2; len: 15; abundance: few; CDR3aa: CASSQTQGWAYGYTF; CDR3nt: TGCGCCAGCAGCCAGACACAGGGGTGGGCCTATGGCTACACCTTC
v_gene: TRBV7-9; d_gene: -; j_gene: TRBJ2-2; len: 14; abundance: -; CDR3aa: CASSLDRLTGELFF; CDR3nt: TGTGCCAGCAGCCTGGACAGACTCACCGGGGAGCTGTTTTTT
v_gene: TRBV29-1; d_gene: TRBD2; j_gene: TRBJ2-7; len: 15; abundance: -; CDR3aa: CSVELAGGPSYEQYF; CDR3nt: TGCAGCGTTGAATTAGCGGGAGGCCCATCCTACGAGCAGTACTTC
v_gene: TRBV10-3; d_gene: -; j_gene: TRBJ1-2; len: 14; abundance: -; CDR3aa: CAISDGTLNYGYTF; CDR3nt: TGTGCCATCAGTGATGGGACTCTAAACTATGGCTACACCTTC
v_gene: TRBV18; d_gene: -; j_gene: TRBJ1-2; len: 12; abundance: few; CDR3aa: CASSPPEGSYTF; CDR3nt: TGTGCCAGCTCACCACCGGAGGGGAGCTACACCTTC